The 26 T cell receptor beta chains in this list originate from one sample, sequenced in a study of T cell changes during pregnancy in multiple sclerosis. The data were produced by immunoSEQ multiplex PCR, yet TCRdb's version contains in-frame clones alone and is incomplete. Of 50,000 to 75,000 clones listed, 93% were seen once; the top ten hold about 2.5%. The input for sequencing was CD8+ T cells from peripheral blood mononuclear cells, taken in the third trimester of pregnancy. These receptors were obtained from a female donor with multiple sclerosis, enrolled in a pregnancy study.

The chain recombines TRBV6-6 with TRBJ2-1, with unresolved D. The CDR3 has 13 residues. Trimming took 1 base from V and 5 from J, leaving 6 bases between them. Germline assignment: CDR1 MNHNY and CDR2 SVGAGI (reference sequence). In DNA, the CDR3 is TGTGCCAGCAGTTACTACAGCAACAATGAGCAGTTCTTC. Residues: CASSYYSNNEQFF.

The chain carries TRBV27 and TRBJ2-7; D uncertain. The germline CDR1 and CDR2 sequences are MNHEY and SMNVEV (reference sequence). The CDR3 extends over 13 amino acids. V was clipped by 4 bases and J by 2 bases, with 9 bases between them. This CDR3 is CASSSTPTYEQYF. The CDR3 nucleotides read TGTGCCAGCAGTTCCACACCAACCTACGAGCAGTACTTC.

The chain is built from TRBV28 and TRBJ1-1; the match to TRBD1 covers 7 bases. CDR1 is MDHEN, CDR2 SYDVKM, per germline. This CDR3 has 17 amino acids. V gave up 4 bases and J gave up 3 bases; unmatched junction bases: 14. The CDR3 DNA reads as TGTGCCAGCAGTTCTTTCCTCCGTGGACAGGCCTACACTGAAGCTTTCTTT. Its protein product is CASSSFLRGQAYTEAFF.

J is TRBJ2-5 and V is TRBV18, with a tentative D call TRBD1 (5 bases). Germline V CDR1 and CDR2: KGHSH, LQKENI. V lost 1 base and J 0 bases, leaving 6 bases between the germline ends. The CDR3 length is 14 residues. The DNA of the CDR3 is TGTGCCAGCTCACCACAGGGGAACCAAGAGACCCAGTACTTC. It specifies CASSPQGNQETQYF.

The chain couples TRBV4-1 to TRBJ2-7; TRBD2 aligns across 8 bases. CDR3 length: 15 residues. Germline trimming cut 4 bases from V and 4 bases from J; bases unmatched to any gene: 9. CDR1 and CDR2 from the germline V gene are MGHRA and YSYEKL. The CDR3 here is CASSPLSGIEYEQYF. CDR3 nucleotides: TGCGCCAGCAGCCCACTTAGCGGGATAGAGTACGAGCAGTACTTC.

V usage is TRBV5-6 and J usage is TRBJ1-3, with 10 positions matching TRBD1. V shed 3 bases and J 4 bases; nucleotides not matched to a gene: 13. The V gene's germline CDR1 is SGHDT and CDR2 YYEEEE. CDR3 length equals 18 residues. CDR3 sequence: CASSSDAGQGEGGNTIYF. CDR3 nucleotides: TGTGCCAGCAGCTCCGACGCAGGACAGGGGGAAGGGGGAAACACCATATATTTT. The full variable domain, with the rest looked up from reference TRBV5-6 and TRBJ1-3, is DAGVTQSPTHLIKTRGQQVTLRCSPKSGHDTVSWYQQALGQGPQFIFQYYEEEERQRGNFPDRFSGHQFPNYSSELNVNALLLGDSALYLCASSSDAGQGEGGNTIYFGEGSWLTVV.

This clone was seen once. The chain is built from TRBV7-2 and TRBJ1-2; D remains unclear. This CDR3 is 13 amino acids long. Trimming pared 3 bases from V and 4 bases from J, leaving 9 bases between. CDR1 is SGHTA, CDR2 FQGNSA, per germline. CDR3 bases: TGTGCCAGCAGCTTGAGGATATCCTATGGCTACACCTTC. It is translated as CASSLRISYGYTF.

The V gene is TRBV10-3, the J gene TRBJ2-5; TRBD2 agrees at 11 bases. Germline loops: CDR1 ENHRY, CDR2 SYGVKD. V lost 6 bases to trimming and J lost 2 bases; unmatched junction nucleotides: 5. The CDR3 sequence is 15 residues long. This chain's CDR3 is CAISQGLAEQETQYF. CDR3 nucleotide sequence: TGTGCCATCAGCCAGGGACTAGCGGAGCAAGAGACCCAGTACTTC.

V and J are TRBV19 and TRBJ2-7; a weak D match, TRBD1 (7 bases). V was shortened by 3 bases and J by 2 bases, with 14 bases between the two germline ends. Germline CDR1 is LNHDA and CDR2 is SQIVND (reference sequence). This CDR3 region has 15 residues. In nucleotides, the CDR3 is TGTGCCAGTAGTATTGCGTCAGGGGGGCCCTACGAGCAGTACTTC. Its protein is CASSIASGGPYEQYF.

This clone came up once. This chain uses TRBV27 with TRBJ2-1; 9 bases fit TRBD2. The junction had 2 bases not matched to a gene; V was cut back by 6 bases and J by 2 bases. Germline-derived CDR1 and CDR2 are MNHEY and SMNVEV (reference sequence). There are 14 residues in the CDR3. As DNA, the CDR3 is TGTGCCAGCAGAGTAGCGGGAGCCTACAATGAGCAGTTCTTC. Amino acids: CASRVAGAYNEQFF.

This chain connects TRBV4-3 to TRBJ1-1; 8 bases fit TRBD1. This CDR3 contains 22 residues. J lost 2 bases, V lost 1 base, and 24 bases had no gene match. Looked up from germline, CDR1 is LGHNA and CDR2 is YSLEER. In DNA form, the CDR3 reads TGCGCCAGCAGCCAAGTCATCGCCGGGACAGGAGAGATCGGGCAGCTAAACACTGAAGCTTTCTTT. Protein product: CASSQVIAGTGEIGQLNTEAFF.

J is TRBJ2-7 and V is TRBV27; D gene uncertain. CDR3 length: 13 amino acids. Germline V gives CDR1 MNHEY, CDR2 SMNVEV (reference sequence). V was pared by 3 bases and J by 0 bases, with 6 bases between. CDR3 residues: CASSFQLSYEQYF. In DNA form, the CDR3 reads TGTGCCAGCAGTTTTCAACTCTCCTACGAGCAGTACTTC.

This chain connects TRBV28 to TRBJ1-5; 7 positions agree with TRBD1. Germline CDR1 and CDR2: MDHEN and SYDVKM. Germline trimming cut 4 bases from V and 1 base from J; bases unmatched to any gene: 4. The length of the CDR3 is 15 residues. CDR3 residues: CASSSGTASNQPQHF. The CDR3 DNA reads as TGTGCCAGCAGTTCAGGGACAGCCAGCAATCAGCCCCAGCATTTT.

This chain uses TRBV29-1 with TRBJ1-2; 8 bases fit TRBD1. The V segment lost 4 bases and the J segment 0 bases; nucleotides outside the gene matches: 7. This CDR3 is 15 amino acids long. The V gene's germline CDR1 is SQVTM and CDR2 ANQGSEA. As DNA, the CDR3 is TGCAGCGTTGCAAACAGGGGGGATCCTAACTATGGCTACACCTTC. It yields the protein CSVANRGDPNYGYTF.

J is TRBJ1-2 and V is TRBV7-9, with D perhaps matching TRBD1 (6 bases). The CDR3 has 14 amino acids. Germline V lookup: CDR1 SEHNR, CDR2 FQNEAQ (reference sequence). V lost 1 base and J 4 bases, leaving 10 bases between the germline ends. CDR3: CASSLGWDIYGYTF. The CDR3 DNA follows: TGTGCCAGCAGCTTAGGATGGGACATCTATGGCTACACCTTC.

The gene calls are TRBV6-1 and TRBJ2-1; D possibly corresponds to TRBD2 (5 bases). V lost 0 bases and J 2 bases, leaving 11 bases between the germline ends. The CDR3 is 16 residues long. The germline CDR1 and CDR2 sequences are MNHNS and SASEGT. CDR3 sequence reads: CASSEAADSTYNEQFF. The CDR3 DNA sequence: TGTGCCAGCAGTGAAGCAGCGGACTCAACCTACAATGAGCAGTTCTTC.

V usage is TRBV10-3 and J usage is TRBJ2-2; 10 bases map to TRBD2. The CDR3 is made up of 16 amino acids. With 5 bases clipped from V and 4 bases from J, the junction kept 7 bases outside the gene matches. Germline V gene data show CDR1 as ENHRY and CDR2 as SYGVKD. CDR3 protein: CAISLTSGQSTGELFF. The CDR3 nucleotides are TGTGCCATCAGTTTGACTAGCGGGCAGAGCACCGGGGAGCTGTTTTTT.

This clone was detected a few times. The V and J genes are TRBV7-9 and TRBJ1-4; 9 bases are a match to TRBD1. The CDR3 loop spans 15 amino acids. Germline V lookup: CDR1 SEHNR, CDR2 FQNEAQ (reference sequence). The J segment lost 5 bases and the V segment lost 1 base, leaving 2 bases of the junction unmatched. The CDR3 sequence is CASSLDRGLNEKLFF. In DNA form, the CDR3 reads TGTGCCAGCAGCTTAGACAGGGGGCTGAATGAAAAACTGTTTTTT.

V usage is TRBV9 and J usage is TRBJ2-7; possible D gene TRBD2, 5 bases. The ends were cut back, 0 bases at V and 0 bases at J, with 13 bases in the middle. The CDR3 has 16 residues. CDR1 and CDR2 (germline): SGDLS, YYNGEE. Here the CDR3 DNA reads TGTGCCAGCAGCGTAGGATTAGCGCAGTACTCCTACGAGCAGTACTTC. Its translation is CASSVGLAQYSYEQYF.

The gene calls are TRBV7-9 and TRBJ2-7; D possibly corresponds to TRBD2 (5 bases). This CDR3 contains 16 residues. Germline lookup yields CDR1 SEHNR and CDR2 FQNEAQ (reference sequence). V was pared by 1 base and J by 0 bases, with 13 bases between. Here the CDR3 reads CASSLVSGISSYEQYF. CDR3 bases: TGTGCCAGCAGCTTAGTGTCGGGGATAAGCTCCTACGAGCAGTACTTC.

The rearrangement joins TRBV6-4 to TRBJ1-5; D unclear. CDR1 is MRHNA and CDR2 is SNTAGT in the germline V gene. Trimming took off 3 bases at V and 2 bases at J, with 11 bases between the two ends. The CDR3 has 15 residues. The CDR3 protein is CASSESSRGNQPQHF. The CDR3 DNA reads TGTGCCAGCAGTGAGAGCTCCCGGGGCAATCAGCCCCAGCATTTT.

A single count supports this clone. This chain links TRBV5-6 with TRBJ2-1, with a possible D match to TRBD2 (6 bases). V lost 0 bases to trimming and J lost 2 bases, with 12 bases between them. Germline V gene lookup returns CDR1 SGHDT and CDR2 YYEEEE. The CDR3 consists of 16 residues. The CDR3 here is CASSLARDSPYNEQFF. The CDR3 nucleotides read TGTGCCAGCAGCTTGGCGAGGGACTCCCCCTACAATGAGCAGTTCTTC.

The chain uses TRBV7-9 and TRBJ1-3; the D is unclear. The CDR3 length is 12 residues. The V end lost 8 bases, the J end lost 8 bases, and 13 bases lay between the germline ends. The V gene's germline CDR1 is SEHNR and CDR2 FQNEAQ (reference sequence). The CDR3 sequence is CASSILVDTIYF. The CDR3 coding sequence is TGTGCCAGCTCTATCCTCGTTGACACCATATATTTT. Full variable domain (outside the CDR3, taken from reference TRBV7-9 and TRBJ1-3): DTGVSQNPRHKITKRGQNVTFRCDPISEHNRLYWYRQTLGQGPEFLTYFQNEAQLEKSRLLSDRFSAERPKGSFSTLEIQRTEQGDSAMYLCASSILVDTIYFGEGSWLTVV.

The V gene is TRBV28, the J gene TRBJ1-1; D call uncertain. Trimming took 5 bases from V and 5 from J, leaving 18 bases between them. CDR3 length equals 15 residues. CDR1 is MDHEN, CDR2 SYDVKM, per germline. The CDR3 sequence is CASSQGGPPRTEAFF. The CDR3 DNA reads TGTGCCAGCAGTCAAGGAGGACCGCCGCGAACTGAAGCTTTCTTT.

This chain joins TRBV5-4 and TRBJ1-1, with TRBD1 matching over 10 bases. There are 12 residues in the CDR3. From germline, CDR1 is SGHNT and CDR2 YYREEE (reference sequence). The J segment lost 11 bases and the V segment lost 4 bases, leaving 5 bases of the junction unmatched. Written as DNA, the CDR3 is TGTGCCAGCAGCGGAGGGACAGGGGAGGCTTTCTTT. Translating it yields CASSGGTGEAFF.

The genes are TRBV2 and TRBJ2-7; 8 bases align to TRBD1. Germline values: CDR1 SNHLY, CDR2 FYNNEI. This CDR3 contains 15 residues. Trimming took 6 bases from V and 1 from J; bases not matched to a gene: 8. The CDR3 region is CASSHARDRSYEQYF. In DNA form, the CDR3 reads TGTGCCAGCAGCCACGCCCGGGACAGGTCCTACGAGCAGTACTTC.